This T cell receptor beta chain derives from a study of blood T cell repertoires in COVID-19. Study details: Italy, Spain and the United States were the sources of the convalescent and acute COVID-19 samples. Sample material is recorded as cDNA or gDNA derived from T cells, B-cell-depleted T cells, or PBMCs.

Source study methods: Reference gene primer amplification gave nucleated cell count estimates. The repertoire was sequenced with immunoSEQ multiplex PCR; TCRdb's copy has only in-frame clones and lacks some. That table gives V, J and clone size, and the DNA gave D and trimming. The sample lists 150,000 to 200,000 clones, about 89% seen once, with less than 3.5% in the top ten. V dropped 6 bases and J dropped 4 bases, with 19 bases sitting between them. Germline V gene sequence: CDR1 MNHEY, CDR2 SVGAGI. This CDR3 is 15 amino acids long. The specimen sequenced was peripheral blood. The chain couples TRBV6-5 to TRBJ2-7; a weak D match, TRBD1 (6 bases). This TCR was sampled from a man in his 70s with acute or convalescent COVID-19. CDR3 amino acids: CASRARDIHEYEQYF. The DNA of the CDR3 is TGTGCCAGCAGAGCCCGGGACATTCATGAATACGAGCAGTACTTC.